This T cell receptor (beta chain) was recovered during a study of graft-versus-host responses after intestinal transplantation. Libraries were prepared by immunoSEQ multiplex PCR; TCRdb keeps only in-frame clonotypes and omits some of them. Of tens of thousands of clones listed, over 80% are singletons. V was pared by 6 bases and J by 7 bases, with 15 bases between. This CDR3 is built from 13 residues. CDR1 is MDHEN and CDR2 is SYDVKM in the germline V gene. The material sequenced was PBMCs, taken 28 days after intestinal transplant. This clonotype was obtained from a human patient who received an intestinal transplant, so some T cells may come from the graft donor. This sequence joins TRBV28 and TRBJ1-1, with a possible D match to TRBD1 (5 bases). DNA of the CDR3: TGTGCCAGCAGCCTCCAAAAGACAGTTGAAGCTTTCTTT. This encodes CASSLQKTVEAFF.